One and the same sample provided the 14 T cell receptor beta chains below, sequenced in a study of technical replicates of blood from a few donors. The assay was immunoSEQ multiplex PCR, and TCRdb's table has in-frame clones only and misses some. The sample includes 62,000 or so clones, around 84% of them seen just once. Sequences were obtained from PBMCs. The receptors shown here come from a human donor in good health. Some clones in this sample may be carry-over from other donors' samples.

The rearrangement joins TRBV9 to TRBJ2-3; D is perhaps TRBD1 (5 bases). This CDR3 region has 15 residues. Germline values: CDR1 SGDLS, CDR2 YYNGEE. Trimming removed 0 bases at V and 1 base at J, with 9 bases between. CDR3 sequence reads: CASSVVGQGTDTQYF. The CDR3, as DNA: TGTGCCAGCAGCGTAGTGGGGCAGGGCACAGATACGCAGTATTTT.

The chain has TRBV4-3 and TRBJ2-7; D may be TRBD1 (5 bases). CDR3 size: 13 residues. V was shortened by 4 bases and J by 3 bases, with 10 bases between the two germline ends. Germline lookup yields CDR1 LGHNA and CDR2 YSLEER. This CDR3 is CASSLTGSYEQYF. The CDR3 bases are TGCGCCAGCAGCCTCACAGGAAGCTACGAGCAGTACTTC.

The chain is built from TRBV7-6 and TRBJ2-1, with TRBD2 matching over 8 bases. Germline V gives CDR1 SGHVS, CDR2 FNYEAQ. V shed 5 bases, J shed 0 bases, and the junction held 9 bases outside the gene matches. CDR3 length: 17 residues. The CDR3 DNA sequence: TGTGCCAGCAGCCCTTATCCCGGGACTAGCTCCTACAATGAGCAGTTCTTC. This codes for CASSPYPGTSSYNEQFF.

This clone was found once. The V call is TRBV4-1, the J call TRBJ2-2; D unresolved. The CDR3 is 14 residues long. Germline V gene lookup returns CDR1 MGHRA and CDR2 YSYEKL. V was pared by 2 bases and J by 5 bases, with 9 bases between. CDR3 in DNA: TGCGCCAGCAGCCAACTCACTCGGACCGGGGAGCTGTTTTTT. As protein: CASSQLTRTGELFF.

The V call is TRBV6-1, the J call TRBJ2-1; 9 positions agree with TRBD2. Per the germline V gene, CDR1 is MNHNS and CDR2 is SASEGT. V was pared by 7 bases and J by 6 bases, with 10 bases of the junction left unmatched. CDR3 length equals 15 residues. CDR3 protein: CASTLAGVGANEQFF. As DNA, the CDR3 is TGTGCCAGCACCTTAGCGGGGGTTGGGGCCAATGAGCAGTTCTTC.

The V gene is TRBV4-1, the J gene TRBJ2-2; 7 nucleotides match TRBD2. With 1 base clipped from V and 4 bases from J, the junction kept 6 bases outside the gene matches. Germline values: CDR1 MGHRA, CDR2 YSYEKL. The CDR3 has 16 amino acids. CDR3 protein: CASSQVRLASTGELFF. The CDR3 coding sequence is TGCGCCAGCAGCCAAGTAAGACTAGCTAGCACCGGGGAGCTGTTTTTT.

The chain combines TRBV7-2 with TRBJ2-3; tentatively, D is TRBD2 (6 bases). CDR1 is SGHTA and CDR2 is FQGNSA in the germline V gene. The CDR3 loop spans 14 amino acids. Trimming took off 3 bases at V and 2 bases at J, with 9 bases between the two ends. The CDR3 DNA follows: TGTGCCAGCAGCTTGGGACTCTTCACAGATACGCAGTATTTT. This encodes CASSLGLFTDTQYF.

The rearrangement joins TRBV4-1 to TRBJ1-6; 7 positions agree with TRBD1. The CDR3 contains 17 residues. V lost 2 bases to trimming and J lost 7 bases; unmatched junction nucleotides: 11. Germline V CDR1 and CDR2: MGHRA, YSYEKL. CDR3 nucleotide sequence: TGCGCCAGCAGCCAAACATCAGGGGGAAGGCGGAATTCACCCCTCCACTTT. This sequence encodes CASSQTSGGRRNSPLHF.

The chain couples TRBV2 to TRBJ2-2, with a tentative D call TRBD2 (6 bases). This CDR3 is 14 amino acids long. Trimming cost V 8 bases and J 2 bases, with 12 bases left between them. From germline, CDR1 is SNHLY and CDR2 FYNNEI. CDR3 DNA sequence: TGTGCCAGCGGCGGGACTTCTAACACCGGGGAGCTGTTTTTT. This sequence encodes CASGGTSNTGELFF.

The rearrangement links TRBV11-3 to TRBJ2-5; TRBD2 might be the D (6 bases). Per the germline V gene, CDR1 is SGHNT and CDR2 is YENEEA. The CDR3 totals 13 residues. Trimming stripped 6 bases from V and 4 bases from J, with 12 bases between. This chain's CDR3 is CASSSGGSETQYF. Here the CDR3 DNA reads TGTGCCAGCAGTTCAGGAGGGTCAGAGACCCAGTACTTC. Filled out from reference TRBV11-3 and TRBJ2-5, the complete variable domain reads EAGVVQSPRYKIIEKKQPVAFWCNPISGHNTLYWYLQNLGQGPELLIRYENEEAVDDSQLPKDRFSAERLKGVDSTLKIQPAELGDSAVYLCASSSGGSETQYFGPGTRLLVL.

The chain recombines TRBV19 with TRBJ1-1; possible D gene TRBD1, 6 bases. V lost 7 bases, J lost 5 bases, and 14 bases lay in between. This CDR3 contains 13 residues. Germline CDR1 LNHDA, CDR2 SQIVND (reference sequence). In DNA, the CDR3 is TGTGCCAGTAACGACAGGCGTGCTACTGAAGCTTTCTTT. As protein: CASNDRRATEAFF.

This rearrangement joins TRBV5-1 to TRBJ2-5; a possible D gene is TRBD1 (5 bases). Germline loops: CDR1 SGHRS, CDR2 YFSETQ. CDR3 length: 14 amino acids. Trimming stripped 4 bases from V and 1 base from J, with 11 bases between. The DNA of the CDR3 is TGCGCCAGCAGCACCTGGACAAGCCAAGAGACCCAGTACTTC. The encoded protein is CASSTWTSQETQYF.

V usage is TRBV2 and J usage is TRBJ1-5, with D perhaps matching TRBD1 (5 bases). CDR3 length equals 14 residues. Germline V gene data show CDR1 as SNHLY and CDR2 as FYNNEI. The V and J ends lost 6 bases and 4 bases respectively, with 13 bases between them. The CDR3 reads CASRSDSLNQPQHF. The CDR3 nucleotides are TGTGCCAGCAGAAGCGACAGCCTAAATCAGCCCCAGCATTTT.

This clone was detected only once. This chain connects TRBV5-4 to TRBJ2-7, with D perhaps TRBD2 (6 bases). V gave up 0 bases and J gave up 2 bases, with 12 bases separating them. Germline values: CDR1 SGHNT, CDR2 YYREEE (reference sequence). The CDR3 is 15 residues long. CDR3 DNA sequence: TGTGCCAGCAGCTTGGAGCCGGGGGAACCCTACGAGCAGTACTTC. It specifies CASSLEPGEPYEQYF. The variable domain in full, with the rest retrieved from reference TRBV5-4 and TRBJ2-7, is ETGVTQSPTHLIKTRGQQVTLRCSSQSGHNTVSWYQQALGQGPQFIFQYYREEENGRGNFPPRFSGLQFPNYSSELNVNALELDDSALYLCASSLEPGEPYEQYFGPGTRLTVT.